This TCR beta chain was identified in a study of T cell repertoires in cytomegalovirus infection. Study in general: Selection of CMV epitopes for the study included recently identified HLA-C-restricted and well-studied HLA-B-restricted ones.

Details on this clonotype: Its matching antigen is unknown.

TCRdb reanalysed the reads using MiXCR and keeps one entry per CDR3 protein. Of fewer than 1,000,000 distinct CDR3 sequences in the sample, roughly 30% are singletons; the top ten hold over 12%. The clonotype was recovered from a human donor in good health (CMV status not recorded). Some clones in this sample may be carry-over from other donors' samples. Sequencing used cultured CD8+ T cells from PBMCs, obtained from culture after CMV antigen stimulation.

The CDR3 region has the DNA TGTGCCAGCAGCTTCCCGGGACAGGGCTACACCGGGGAGCTGTTTTTT. Its protein is CASSFPGQGYTGELFF. The rearrangement joins TRBV7-6 to TRBJ2-2; 9 bases agree with TRBD1. Per germline, CDR1 SGHVS and CDR2 FNYEAQ. J lost 3 bases, V lost 3 bases, and 5 bases had no gene match. This CDR3 comprises 16 residues.